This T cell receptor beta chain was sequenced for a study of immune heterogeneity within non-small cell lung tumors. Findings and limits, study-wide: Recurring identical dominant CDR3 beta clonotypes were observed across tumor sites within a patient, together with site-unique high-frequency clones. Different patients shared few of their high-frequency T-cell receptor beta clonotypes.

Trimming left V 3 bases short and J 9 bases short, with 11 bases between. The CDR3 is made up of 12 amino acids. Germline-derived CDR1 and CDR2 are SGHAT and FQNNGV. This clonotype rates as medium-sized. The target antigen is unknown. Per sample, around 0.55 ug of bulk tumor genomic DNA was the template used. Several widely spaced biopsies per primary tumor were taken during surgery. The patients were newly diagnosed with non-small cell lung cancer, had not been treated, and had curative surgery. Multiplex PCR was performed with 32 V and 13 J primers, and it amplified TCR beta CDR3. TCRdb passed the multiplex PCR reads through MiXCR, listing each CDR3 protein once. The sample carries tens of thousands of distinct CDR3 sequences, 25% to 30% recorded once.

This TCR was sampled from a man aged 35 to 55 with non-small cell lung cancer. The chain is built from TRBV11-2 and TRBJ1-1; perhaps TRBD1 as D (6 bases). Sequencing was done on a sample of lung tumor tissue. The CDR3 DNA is TGTGCCAGCAGCTTTGAGGGGGAGAAAGCTTTCTTT. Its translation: CASSFEGEKAFF.